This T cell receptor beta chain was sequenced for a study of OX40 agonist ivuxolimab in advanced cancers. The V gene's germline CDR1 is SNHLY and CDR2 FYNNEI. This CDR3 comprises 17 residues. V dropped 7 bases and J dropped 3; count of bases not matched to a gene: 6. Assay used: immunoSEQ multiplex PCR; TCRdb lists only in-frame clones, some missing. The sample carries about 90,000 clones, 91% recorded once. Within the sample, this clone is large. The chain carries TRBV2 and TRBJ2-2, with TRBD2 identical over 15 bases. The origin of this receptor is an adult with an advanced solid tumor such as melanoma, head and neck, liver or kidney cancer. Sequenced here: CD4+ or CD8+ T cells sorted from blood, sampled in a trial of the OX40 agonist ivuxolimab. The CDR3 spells CASMTGLAGGDTGELFF. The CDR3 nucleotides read TGTGCCAGCATGACGGGACTAGCGGGAGGAGACACCGGGGAGCTGTTTTTT.